These 10 T cell receptor beta chains were all obtained from the same sample, sequenced in a study of STAT5B mutations in CD4+ large granular lymphocyte leukemia. Assay: immunoSEQ multiplex PCR; the TCRdb copy retains only in-frame clones and omits some. The data contain just under 35,000 clones, about two thirds of them singletons. Sample: CD4+ T cells from blood buffy coats. Receptors were obtained from a human donor in good health.

The chain combines TRBV7-2 with TRBJ2-1; 7 bases line up with TRBD2. This CDR3 has 16 residues. Germline loops: CDR1 SGHTA, CDR2 FQGNSA. V was pared by 2 bases and J by 7 bases, with 11 bases of the junction left unmatched. CDR3 residues: CASSLRGGSLRNEQFF. In DNA, the CDR3 is TGTGCCAGCAGCTTACGCGGGGGTTCTTTGAGGAATGAGCAGTTCTTC.

The V gene is TRBV15, the J gene TRBJ1-2; maybe TRBD1 (6 bases). The CDR3 is made up of 16 amino acids. Per the germline V gene, CDR1 is LNHNV and CDR2 is YYDKDF (reference sequence). V dropped 0 bases and J dropped 5 bases, with 16 bases sitting between them. CDR3 bases: TGTGCCACCAGCAGAGAGGTCACGGAGGACAGATATGGCTACACCTTC. As protein: CATSREVTEDRYGYTF. Based on the CDR3 plus reference TRBV15 and TRBJ1-2, the full variable domain is DAMVIQNPRYQVTQFGKPVTLSCSQTLNHNVMYWYQQKSSQAPKLLFHYYDKDFNNEADTPDNFQSRRPNTSFCFLDIRSPGLGDTAMYLCATSREVTEDRYGYTFGSGTRLTVV.

This chain connects TRBV7-9 to TRBJ2-1; no reliable D call. The CDR3 spans 16 residues. Per germline, CDR1 SEHNR and CDR2 FQNEAQ (reference sequence). Trimming shortened V by 4 bases and J by 3 bases, and 16 bases separated the two germline ends. The CDR3 DNA sequence: TGTGCCAGCAGCTCCGAAGGTCCCCTGGGCTACAATGAGCAGTTCTTC. It translates to CASSSEGPLGYNEQFF.

This sequence joins TRBV6-6 and TRBJ1-1; weak D call: TRBD1 (5 bases). The CDR3 extends over 16 amino acids. The V gene's germline CDR1 is MNHNY and CDR2 SVGAGI (reference sequence). The V and J ends lost 2 bases and 1 base respectively, with 14 bases between them. The CDR3 coding sequence is TGTGCCAGCAGTTACCCGGGGGGGACGCAGAACACTGAAGCTTTCTTT. As protein: CASSYPGGTQNTEAFF.

The genes are TRBV5-1 and TRBJ2-5; TRBD2 aligns across 9 bases. Germline CDR1 and CDR2: SGHRS and YFSETQ. The CDR3 has 14 amino acids. Trimming at V came to 4 bases and at J to 5 bases, leaving 6 bases not matched to a gene. In nucleotides, the CDR3 is TGCGCCAGCAGCGCGGGACTAGCTGAGGAGACCCAGTACTTC. It specifies CASSAGLAEETQYF.

V gene TRBV10-2 combines with J gene TRBJ2-7; 9 bases match TRBD1. The CDR3 is 13 amino acids. CDR1 WSHSY and CDR2 SAAADI come from the germline V gene. V trimming: 9 bases; J trimming: 2 bases; junction bases outside the gene matches: 5. The CDR3 DNA sequence: TGCGCCAGTTCGGGACAGGGCGCCTACGAGCAGTACTTC. It is translated as CASSGQGAYEQYF.

J is TRBJ2-1 and V is TRBV5-1; TRBD1 matches 8 bases. V lost 2 bases, J lost 4 bases, and 5 bases stayed unmatched. CDR1 SGHRS and CDR2 YFSETQ come from the germline V gene. The length of the CDR3 is 15 residues. The CDR3 DNA reads as TGCGCCAGCAGCTTTCGACAGGGGATTTACAATGAGCAGTTCTTC. It yields the protein CASSFRQGIYNEQFF.

The chain recombines TRBV5-1 with TRBJ2-1, with 8 bases that match TRBD2. There are 15 residues in the CDR3. V was clipped by 4 bases and J by 8 bases; unmatched bases: 11. Germline CDR1 and CDR2: SGHRS and YFSETQ. As DNA, the CDR3 is TGCGCCAGCAGCCCTATGAGCGGGGGTCTCTATGAGCAGTTCTTC. This gives the protein CASSPMSGGLYEQFF.

The CDR3 DNA is TGTGCCAGCAGTTTATTAGGGGACCTCACCTACGAGCAGTACTTC. This codes for CASSLLGDLTYEQYF. This rearrangement joins TRBV27 to TRBJ2-7; D is tentatively TRBD1 or TRBD2 (5 bases each). This CDR3 region has 15 residues. Trimming left V 1 base short and J 2 bases short, with 12 bases between. Germline CDR1 MNHEY, CDR2 SMNVEV (reference sequence).

This clone was detected only once. V usage is TRBV11-2 and J usage is TRBJ2-3; the D is unclear. The V gene lost 3 bases and the J gene lost 12 bases, with 16 bases spanning the gap. The CDR3 has 13 amino acids. The germline CDR1 and CDR2 sequences are SGHAT and FQNNGV. DNA for the CDR3: TGTGCCAGCAGCTTTCAGGACCAGCCTTCCCAGTATTTT. Translating it yields CASSFQDQPSQYF.